This is a list of T cell receptor beta chains from one sample in a study of memory CD4+ T cells and cytomegalovirus serostatus. Libraries were prepared by immunoSEQ multiplex PCR; TCRdb keeps only in-frame clonotypes and omits some of them. The sample has roughly 45,000 clones, just under 80% seen once. The sample was memory CD4+ T cells from blood. All receptors come from an adult in good health and CMV-seronegative. The CDR3 runs from the conserved cysteine through the conserved F or W. Fields, in order: J gene, clone size, V gene, D gene, CDR3 protein, CDR3 DNA. The D gene is left open where the match is weak. Size tells how often a clone was seen (once, few, many) or the class of an expanded clone, and some rows leave it out.

>TRBJ1-1|.|TRBV2|.
CASSVRGSGTEAFF
TGTGCCAGCAGTGTGAGGGGATCGGGAACTGAAGCTTTCTTT
>TRBJ1-5|once|TRBV28|.
CASSSGQYYSNQPQHF
TGTGCCAGCAGTTCTGGACAGTACTATAGCAATCAGCCCCAGCATTTT
>TRBJ1-2|.|TRBV30|TRBD1
CAWSVVGTGNIYGYGYTF
TGTGCCTGGAGTGTAGTAGGGACAGGGAATATATATGGGTATGGCTACACCTTC
>TRBJ2-1|.|TRBV25-1|TRBD1
CASNTGTAPLNSYNEQFF
TGTGCCAGCAATACCGGGACAGCACCTTTAAACTCCTACAATGAGCAGTTCTTC
>TRBJ1-5|.|TRBV10-1|.
CASRRNQPQHF
TGCGCCAGCAGGCGGAATCAGCCCCAGCATTTT
>TRBJ1-2|.|TRBV10-3|TRBD1
CAISQTGGDYGYTF
TGTGCCATCAGTCAGACAGGGGGCGACTATGGCTACACCTTC
>TRBJ1-4|.|TRBV19|.
CATRGDGEKLFF
TGTGCCACCCGAGGCGATGGTGAAAAACTGTTTTTT
>TRBJ2-4|.|TRBV7-9|TRBD2
CASSLVGGGDIQYF
TGTGCCAGCAGCTTAGTCGGGGGAGGGGACATTCAGTACTTC
>TRBJ2-1|.|TRBV14|TRBD1
CASSQIGQGRDEQFF
TGTGCCAGCAGCCAAATTGGACAGGGAAGGGATGAGCAGTTCTTC
>TRBJ2-7|.|TRBV7-9|.
CASSSRTLGSLEQYF
TGTGCCAGCAGCTCACGCACGCTGGGATCGCTAGAGCAGTACTTC
>TRBJ1-5|.|TRBV18|.
CASSPGATGGPQHF
TGTGCCAGCTCACCAGGGGCCACAGGAGGGCCCCAGCATTTT
>TRBJ2-5|.|TRBV6-1|.
CASSAQEGGGETQYF
TGTGCCAGCAGTGCCCAGGAGGGGGGCGGAGAGACCCAGTACTTC
>TRBJ1-3|.|TRBV18|TRBD1
CASSPSGGYGNTIYF
TGTGCCAGCTCCCCCTCAGGGGGGTATGGAAACACCATATATTTT
>TRBJ1-6|.|TRBV4-1|.
CASSQGGAFGYNSPLHF
TGCGCCAGCAGCCAAGGAGGGGCCTTTGGGTATAATTCACCCCTCCACTTT
>TRBJ2-3|.|TRBV7-2|TRBD2
CASSLTSGGSSSTDTQYF
TGTGCCAGCAGCCTGACTAGCGGGGGGTCATCTAGCACAGATACGCAGTATTTT
>TRBJ2-1|.|TRBV7-2|TRBD1
CASSPQGALGEQFF
TGTGCCAGCAGCCCGCAGGGGGCGTTGGGTGAGCAGTTCTTC
>TRBJ1-5|.|TRBV28|.
CASSFDRNRPQHF
TGTGCCAGCAGTTTCGACCGGAATCGGCCCCAGCATTTT
>TRBJ2-7|.|TRBV2|TRBD1
CASSGTGGEQYF
TGTGCCAGCAGCGGTACAGGGGGCGAGCAGTACTTC
>TRBJ1-1|once|TRBV30|.
CAWTKGPGDEAFF
TGTGCCTGGACCAAAGGGCCCGGAGATGAAGCTTTCTTT
>TRBJ1-1|.|TRBV6-5|.
CASSGHLNTEAFF
TGTGCCAGCAGTGGACACCTGAACACTGAAGCTTTCTTT
>TRBJ2-7|.|TRBV7-6|TRBD2
CASSLRGGGDYEQYF
TGTGCCAGCAGCTTACGGGGCGGGGGAGACTACGAGCAGTACTTC
>TRBJ2-1|.|TRBV5-1|TRBD1
CASRTAGTGYNEQFF
TGCGCCAGCAGAACCGCCGGGACAGGGTACAATGAGCAGTTCTTC
>TRBJ1-5|few|TRBV5-1|.
CASSPHPGQPQHF
TGCGCCAGCAGCCCTCACCCGGGGCAGCCCCAGCATTTT
>TRBJ1-3|.|TRBV5-1|.
CASSPWVGNTIYF
TGCGCCAGCAGCCCCTGGGTCGGAAACACCATATATTTT
>TRBJ1-4|.|TRBV5-1|.
CASSLGPGVNEKLFF
TGCGCCAGCAGCTTGGGGCCAGGGGTAAATGAAAAACTGTTTTTT
>TRBJ2-6|few|TRBV19|.
CASSIRGGGDVLTF
TGTGCCAGTAGTATAAGGGGAGGGGGTGACGTCCTGACTTTC
>TRBJ2-7|.|TRBV6-6|.
CASSGHGAYEQYF
TGTGCCAGCAGTGGCCATGGAGCCTACGAGCAGTACTTC
>TRBJ2-2|.|TRBV6-9|.
CASSQRGLQVNTGELFF
TGTGCCAGCAGTCAAAGGGGACTCCAGGTGAACACCGGGGAGCTGTTTTTT
>TRBJ1-2|.|TRBV28|TRBD1
CASTADRDGYGYTF
TGTGCCAGCACCGCGGACAGGGACGGCTATGGCTACACCTTC
>TRBJ2-5|.|TRBV29-1|.
CSVEKPEQETQYF
TGCAGCGTTGAAAAGCCAGAACAAGAGACCCAGTACTTC
>TRBJ1-1|.|TRBV7-9|.
CASSLGQGSTEAFF
TGTGCCAGCAGCTTAGGCCAGGGGAGCACTGAAGCTTTCTTT
>TRBJ2-7|.|TRBV27|.
CASSLVWGSYEQYF
TGTGCCAGCAGTTTAGTTTGGGGAAGCTACGAGCAGTACTTC
>TRBJ2-3|.|TRBV11-3|.
CASSLDRPDTQYF
TGTGCCAGCAGCTTAGATCGGCCAGATACGCAGTATTTT
>TRBJ1-2|.|TRBV6-1|TRBD1
CASSPGQGWGYTF
TGTGCCAGCAGTCCTGGACAGGGCTGGGGCTACACCTTC
>TRBJ2-1|.|TRBV5-6|TRBD2
CASSTYSGRAYEQFF
TGTGCCAGCAGTACCTACAGCGGGAGGGCGTATGAGCAGTTCTTC
>TRBJ1-4|.|TRBV6-6|.
CASSSPAVNEKLFF
TGTGCCAGCAGCTCCCCAGCAGTTAATGAAAAACTGTTTTTT
>TRBJ2-5|.|TRBV4-2|.
CASSQGLEVRETQYF
TGTGCCAGCAGCCAAGGTCTAGAAGTGAGGGAGACCCAGTACTTC
>TRBJ1-3|.|TRBV28|.
CASSPTDTGNTIYF
TGTGCCAGCAGTCCGACAGATACTGGAAACACCATATATTTT
>TRBJ2-2|.|TRBV5-1|.
CASSLELSAGELFF
TGCGCCAGCAGCTTGGAACTATCAGCCGGGGAGCTGTTTTTT
>TRBJ1-1|medium-sized|TRBV19|.
CASSAYMNTEAFF
TGTGCCAGTAGTGCCTACATGAACACTGAAGCTTTCTTT
>TRBJ2-7|.|TRBV18|.
CASSHGTSYEQYF
TGTGCCAGCTCCCACGGGACCTCGTACGAGCAGTACTTC
>TRBJ2-5|.|TRBV29-1|TRBD1
CSVAGGGETQYF
TGCAGCGTTGCAGGGGGCGGGGAGACCCAGTACTTC
>TRBJ1-5|.|TRBV4-1|.
CASSQDRGNQPQHF
TGCGCCAGCAGCCAAGACCGAGGCAATCAGCCCCAGCATTTT
>TRBJ2-7|.|TRBV6-5|TRBD1
CASSRDRVDEQYF
TGTGCCAGCAGTCGAGACAGGGTTGACGAGCAGTACTTC